This T cell receptor (beta chain) is drawn from a study of Graves' ophthalmopathy and Graves' hyperthyroidism. Using RNA transcripts, the TCR beta CDR3 regions were amplified. RT-PCR with HTBI primers came first, then second-round multiplex PCR. Via MiXCR, TCRdb re-called the multiplex PCR reads, giving one row per CDR3 protein. The sample lists about 620,000 distinct CDR3 sequences, roughly 20% occurring once. Germline V CDR1 and CDR2: LNHNV, YYDKDF (reference sequence). This CDR3 has 17 residues. V dropped 2 bases and J dropped 0 bases, with 16 bases sitting between them. Broader study findings: Detected in blood as well were most expanded thyroid clonotypes with frequency above 0.001.

This clonotype was picked up many times. The antigen remains undetermined. The sample taken for sequencing was peripheral blood. This chain joins TRBV15 and TRBJ1-1, with D uncertain. The source is a young woman with stable Graves' hyperthyroidism. Some clones in this sample may be carry-over from other donors' samples. CDR3 nucleotides: TGTGCCACCAGCAGAATGTTAGGGTTTCTCATGAACACTGAAGCTTTCTTT. Encoded protein: CATSRMLGFLMNTEAFF.